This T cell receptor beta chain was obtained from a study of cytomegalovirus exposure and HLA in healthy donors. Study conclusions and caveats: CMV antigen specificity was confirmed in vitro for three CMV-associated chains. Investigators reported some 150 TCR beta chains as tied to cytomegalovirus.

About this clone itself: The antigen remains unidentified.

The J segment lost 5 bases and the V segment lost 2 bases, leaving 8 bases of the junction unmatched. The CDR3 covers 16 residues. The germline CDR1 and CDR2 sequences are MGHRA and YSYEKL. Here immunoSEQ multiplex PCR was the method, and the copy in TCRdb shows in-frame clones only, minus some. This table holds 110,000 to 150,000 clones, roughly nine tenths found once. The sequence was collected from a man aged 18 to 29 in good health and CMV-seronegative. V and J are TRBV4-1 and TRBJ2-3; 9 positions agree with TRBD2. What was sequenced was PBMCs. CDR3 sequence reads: CASSQPGLAFEDTQYF. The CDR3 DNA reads TGCGCCAGCAGCCAACCGGGACTAGCATTTGAAGATACGCAGTATTTT.